These 5 T cell receptor beta chains originate from one sample sequenced in a study of blood T cell repertoires in COVID-19. Assay used: immunoSEQ multiplex PCR; TCRdb lists only in-frame clones, some missing. The sample lists over 85,000 clones, roughly 85% seen once, with around 38% in the top ten. Sequencing input: peripheral blood. Receptors originate from a man older than 75 with acute or convalescent COVID-19.

The chain recombines TRBV9 with TRBJ2-1, with 8 bases that match TRBD2. V lost 4 bases to trimming and J lost 7 bases; unmatched junction nucleotides: 7. CDR1 SGDLS and CDR2 YYNGEE come from the germline V gene. The CDR3 totals 14 residues. For the CDR3, the DNA is TGTGCCAGCAGCTCCACTAGCGGCCATAATGAGCAGTTCTTC. This encodes CASSSTSGHNEQFF.

The genes are TRBV5-3 and TRBJ1-1; D ambiguous. TRBV5-3 belongs to the ORF category, with a function that is uncertain. CDR3 length equals 11 residues. Between the trimmed V and J ends, which lost 6 bases and 4 bases, there was a span of 7 bases. The CDR3, as DNA: TGTGCCAGAATCGGGGTCACTGAAGCTTTCTTT. As protein: CARIGVTEAFF.

The chain recombines TRBV10-2 with TRBJ2-1, with 13 positions matching TRBD2. The CDR3 runs to 14 residues. Germline values: CDR1 WSHSY, CDR2 SAAADI. J gave up 13 bases and V 5 bases, and 8 bases lay outside the gene matches. CDR3 in amino acids: CASSLTSGRAIQFF. The CDR3 DNA reads TGCGCCAGCAGTTTAACTAGCGGGAGGGCCATTCAGTTCTTC.

This chain connects TRBV5-6 to TRBJ2-2; D perhaps matches TRBD1 (6 bases). V lost 4 bases and J 6 bases, leaving 13 bases between the germline ends. Germline-derived CDR1 and CDR2 are SGHDT and YYEEEE. This CDR3 spans 14 amino acids. The DNA for the CDR3 is TGTGCCAGCAGCCCCACAGGGTTGGCCGGGGAGCTGTTTTTT. It codes for CASSPTGLAGELFF. Variable domain in full (rest from reference TRBV5-6 and TRBJ2-2): DAGVTQSPTHLIKTRGQQVTLRCSPKSGHDTVSWYQQALGQGPQFIFQYYEEEERQRGNFPDRFSGHQFPNYSSELNVNALLLGDSALYLCASSPTGLAGELFFGEGSRLTVL.

V gene TRBV5-6 combines with J gene TRBJ1-1; 7 bases match TRBD1. The trim removed 4 bases at V and 4 bases at J, leaving 10 bases unmatched. The CDR3 contains 15 residues. In germline, CDR1 is SGHDT, CDR2 YYEEEE. The CDR3 is CASSGPLTGTTEAFF. The CDR3 DNA reads as TGTGCCAGCAGCGGGCCCTTGACAGGGACCACTGAAGCTTTCTTT.